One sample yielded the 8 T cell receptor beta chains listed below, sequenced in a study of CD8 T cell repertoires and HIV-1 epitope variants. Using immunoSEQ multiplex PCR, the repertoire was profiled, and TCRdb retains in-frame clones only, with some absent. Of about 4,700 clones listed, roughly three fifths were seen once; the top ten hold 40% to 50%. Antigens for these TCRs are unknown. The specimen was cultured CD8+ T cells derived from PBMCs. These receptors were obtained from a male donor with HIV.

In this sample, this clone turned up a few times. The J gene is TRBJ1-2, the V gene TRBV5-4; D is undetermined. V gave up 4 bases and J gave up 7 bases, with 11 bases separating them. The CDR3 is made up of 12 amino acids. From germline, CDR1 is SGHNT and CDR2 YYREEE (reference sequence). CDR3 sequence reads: CASSAPLVGYTF. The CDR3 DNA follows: TGTGCCAGCAGCGCCCCTTTGGTTGGCTACACCTTC. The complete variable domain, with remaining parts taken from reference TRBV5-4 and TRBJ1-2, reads ETGVTQSPTHLIKTRGQQVTLRCSSQSGHNTVSWYQQALGQGPQFIFQYYREEENGRGNFPPRFSGLQFPNYSSELNVNALELDDSALYLCASSAPLVGYTFGSGTRLTVV.

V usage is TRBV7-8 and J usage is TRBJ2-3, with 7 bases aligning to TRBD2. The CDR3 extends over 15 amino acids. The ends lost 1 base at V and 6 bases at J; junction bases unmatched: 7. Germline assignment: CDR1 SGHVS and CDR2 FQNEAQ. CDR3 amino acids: CASSLGLAVQDTQYF. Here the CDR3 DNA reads TGTGCCAGCAGCTTAGGTCTAGCGGTTCAGGATACGCAGTATTTT.

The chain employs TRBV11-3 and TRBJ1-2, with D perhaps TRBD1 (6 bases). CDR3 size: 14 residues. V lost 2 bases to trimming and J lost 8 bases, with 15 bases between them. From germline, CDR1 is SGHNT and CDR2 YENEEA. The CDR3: CASSLQVPGEGYTF. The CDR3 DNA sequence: TGTGCCAGCAGCTTACAGGTGCCAGGGGAAGGCTACACCTTC.

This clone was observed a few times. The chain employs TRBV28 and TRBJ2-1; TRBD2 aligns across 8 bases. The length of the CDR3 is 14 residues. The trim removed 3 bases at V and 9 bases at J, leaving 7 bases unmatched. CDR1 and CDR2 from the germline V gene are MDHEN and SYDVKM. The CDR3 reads CASSFRVAGSEQFF. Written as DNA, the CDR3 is TGTGCCAGCAGTTTTAGGGTAGCGGGGAGTGAGCAGTTCTTC.

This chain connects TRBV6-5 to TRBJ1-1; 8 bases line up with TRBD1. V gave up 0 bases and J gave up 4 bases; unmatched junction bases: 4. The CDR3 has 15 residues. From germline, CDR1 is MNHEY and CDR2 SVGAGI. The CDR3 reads CASSYSATGGTEAFF. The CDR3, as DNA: TGTGCCAGCAGTTACTCGGCCACAGGGGGCACTGAAGCTTTCTTT.

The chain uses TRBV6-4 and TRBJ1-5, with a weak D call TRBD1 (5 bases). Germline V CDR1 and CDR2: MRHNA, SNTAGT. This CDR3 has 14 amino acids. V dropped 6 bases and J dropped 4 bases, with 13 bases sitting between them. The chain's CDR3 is CASRSVQENQPQHF. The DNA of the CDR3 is TGTGCCAGCAGATCCGTACAGGAAAATCAGCCCCAGCATTTT.

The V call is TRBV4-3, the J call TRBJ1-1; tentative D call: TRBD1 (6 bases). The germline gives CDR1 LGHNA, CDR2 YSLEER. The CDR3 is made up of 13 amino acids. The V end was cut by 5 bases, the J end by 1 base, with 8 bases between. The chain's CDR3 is CASSLGQNTEAFF. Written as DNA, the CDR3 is TGCGCCAGCAGCTTGGGACAGAACACTGAAGCTTTCTTT.

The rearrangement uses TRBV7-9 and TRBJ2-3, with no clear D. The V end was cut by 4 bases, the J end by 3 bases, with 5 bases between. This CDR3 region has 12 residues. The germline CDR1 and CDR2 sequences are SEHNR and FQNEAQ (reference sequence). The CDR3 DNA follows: TGTGCCAGCAGCTCCGGGACAGATACGCAGTATTTT. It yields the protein CASSSGTDTQYF. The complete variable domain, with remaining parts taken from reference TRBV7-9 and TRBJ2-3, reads DTGVSQNPRHKITKRGQNVTFRCDPISEHNRLYWYRQTLGQGPEFLTYFQNEAQLEKSRLLSDRFSAERPKGSFSTLEIQRTEQGDSAMYLCASSSGTDTQYFGPGTRLTVL.